The 29 T cell receptor beta chains given below trace back to one sample, sequenced in a study of T cell repertoires in ileal Crohn's disease. Some clones are missing from TCRdb's copy, which holds only in-frame ones; the method was immunoSEQ multiplex PCR. The data contain about 8,400 clones, 80% of them seen just once; the ten biggest clones take up 9.5% to 15%. Material: ileal tissue. These receptor sequences come from an adult with Crohn's disease.

V and J are TRBV19 and TRBJ1-1, with TRBD1 matching 7 bases. The CDR3 runs 13 residues. From germline, CDR1 is LNHDA and CDR2 SQIVND (reference sequence). V shed 4 bases and J 4 bases; nucleotides not matched to a gene: 3. The CDR3 is CASSTAGGTEAFF. The CDR3 DNA follows: TGTGCCAGTAGTACCGCAGGGGGCACTGAAGCTTTCTTT.

Only one count was recorded for this clone. The rearrangement uses TRBV6-1 and TRBJ2-7; D is possibly TRBD2 (6 bases). Germline-derived CDR1 and CDR2 are MNHNS and SASEGT. V was shortened by 10 bases and J by 2 bases, with 15 bases between the two germline ends. The CDR3 covers 13 residues. The CDR3 loop reads CAIPEGLTYEQYF. The DNA of the CDR3 is TGTGCCATCCCGGAGGGGCTCACCTACGAGCAGTACTTC.

The rearrangement links TRBV11-2 to TRBJ2-2; D remains ambiguous. The germline V gene has CDR1 SGHAT and CDR2 FQNNGV. Trimming took off 3 bases at V and 1 base at J, with 9 bases between the two ends. The CDR3 consists of 15 residues. The CDR3 here is CASSFRSQNTGELFF. The CDR3 DNA sequence: TGTGCCAGCAGCTTCCGTAGCCAGAACACCGGGGAGCTGTTTTTT.

The J gene is TRBJ1-2, the V gene TRBV19; D possibly corresponds to TRBD1 (5 bases). Germline CDR1 LNHDA, CDR2 SQIVND (reference sequence). Trimming removed 5 bases at V and 4 bases at J, with 8 bases between. The CDR3 contains 12 residues. In nucleotides, the CDR3 is TGTGCCAGTAGTGGGGGAGGCTATGGCTACACCTTC. As protein: CASSGGGYGYTF.

This sequence joins TRBV5-1 and TRBJ1-3; D perhaps matches TRBD1 (6 bases). Between the trimmed V and J ends, which lost 1 base and 0 bases, there was a span of 11 bases. Germline lookup yields CDR1 SGHRS and CDR2 YFSETQ. The CDR3 has 16 amino acids. In DNA, the CDR3 is TGCGCCAGCAGCTTGACGGACAGCTACTCTGGAAACACCATATATTTT. Its protein is CASSLTDSYSGNTIYF.

The chain joins TRBV27 to TRBJ2-7; the D is unclear. Looked up from germline, CDR1 is MNHEY and CDR2 is SMNVEV (reference sequence). The CDR3 sequence is 13 residues long. Deletions cut 8 bases from V and 0 bases from J, with 11 bases between. This chain's CDR3 is CASHDGGSYEQYF. The DNA of the CDR3 is TGTGCCAGCCACGACGGCGGCTCCTACGAGCAGTACTTC.

The CDR3 loop reads CASSVGTRITTNEKLFF. The CDR3 nucleotides are TGTGCCAGCAGCGTAGGGACAAGGATAACAACTAATGAAAAACTGTTTTTT. The chain has TRBV9 and TRBJ1-4, with D perhaps TRBD1 (5 bases). The CDR3 is made up of 17 amino acids. Germline V gene lookup returns CDR1 SGDLS and CDR2 YYNGEE. V lost 0 bases and J lost 0, with 12 bases in between.

V usage is TRBV4-3 and J usage is TRBJ1-2; 8 bases are shared with TRBD1. The CDR3 covers 19 residues. V shed 0 bases and J 1 base; nucleotides not matched to a gene: 13. The germline V gene encodes CDR1 LGHNA and CDR2 YSLEER. The CDR3, as DNA: TGCGCCAGCAGCCAAGATCTCCCAGGGGGCTCGTTGGGTAACTATGGCTACACCTTC. Protein product: CASSQDLPGGSLGNYGYTF.

The chain uses TRBV6-4 and TRBJ2-7, with 9 bases fitting TRBD1. The V gene end was trimmed by 0 bases and the J gene end by 5 bases; junction bases not matched to a gene: 8. Germline V gives CDR1 MRHNA, CDR2 SNTAGT. This CDR3 region has 16 residues. Here the CDR3 reads CASSDSGGTGINEQYF. The CDR3, as DNA: TGTGCCAGCAGTGACTCGGGAGGGACAGGGATAAACGAGCAGTACTTC.

The chain combines TRBV5-5 with TRBJ1-5; 9 bases line up with TRBD1. CDR1 SGHKS and CDR2 YYEKEE come from the germline V gene (reference sequence). Trimming cost V 3 bases and J 0 bases; bases outside gene matches: 7. The CDR3 contains 17 residues. The CDR3 DNA is TGTGCCAGCAGCTCCCGGGACAGGGTTAATAGCAATCAGCCCCAGCATTTT. This translates into CASSSRDRVNSNQPQHF. The whole variable domain, remainder taken from reference TRBV5-5 and TRBJ1-5, is DAGVTQSPTHLIKTRGQQVTLRCSPISGHKSVSWYQQVLGQGPQFIFQYYEKEERGRGNFPDRFSARQFPNYSSELNVNALLLGDSALYLCASSSRDRVNSNQPQHFGDGTRLSIL.

This clone occurred a few times. The chain uses TRBV11-2 and TRBJ1-4; D perhaps matches TRBD1 (6 bases). The CDR3 contains 18 residues. CDR1 SGHAT and CDR2 FQNNGV come from the germline V gene. The V and J ends lost 1 base and 8 bases respectively, with 23 bases between them. CDR3 coding DNA: TGTGCCAGCAGCTTAGCCACGCCGGGGGCAGGGCGGGCAGAAAAACTGTTTTTT. Protein sequence: CASSLATPGAGRAEKLFF.

Only a few counts were recorded for this clone. The chain uses TRBV7-9 and TRBJ1-1, with D uncertain. Germline CDR1 SEHNR, CDR2 FQNEAQ (reference sequence). CDR3 length: 14 residues. The V end lost 6 bases, the J end lost 0 bases, and 11 bases lay between the germline ends. The CDR3 DNA follows: TGTGCCAGCAGTTCCAGGATACTGAACACTGAAGCTTTCTTT. It codes for CASSSRILNTEAFF.

V is TRBV7-2 and J is TRBJ2-7; a weak D match, TRBD2 (5 bases). Per the germline V gene, CDR1 is SGHTA and CDR2 is FQGNSA. V was clipped by 0 bases and J by 1 base, with 10 bases between them. This CDR3 contains 15 residues. The CDR3 DNA sequence: TGTGCCAGCAGCTTAGCGCTGAGCGGTTCCTACGAGCAGTACTTC. Amino acids: CASSLALSGSYEQYF. The full variable domain, rest sourced from reference TRBV7-2 and TRBJ2-7, is GAGVSQSPSNKVTEKGKDVELRCDPISGHTALYWYRQSLGQGLEFLIYFQGNSAPDKSGLPSDRFSAERTGGSVSTLTIQRTQQEDSAVYLCASSLALSGSYEQYFGPGTRLTVT.

V and J are TRBV4-3 and TRBJ2-1; no clear D. Germline V CDR1 and CDR2: LGHNA, YSLEER. This CDR3 is 14 amino acids long. Trimming removed 0 bases at V and 7 bases at J, with 10 bases between. The DNA of the CDR3 is TGCGCCAGCAGCCAAGATGACGTCGGGAATGAGCAGTTCTTC. Its translation: CASSQDDVGNEQFF.

With respect to this clone: Other DNA sequences in the sample encode the same CDR3. The rearrangement uses TRBV5-1 and TRBJ2-2; a weak D match, TRBD2 (5 bases). Germline CDR1 and CDR2: SGHRS and YFSETQ. The CDR3 contains 14 residues. Trimming left V 0 bases short and J 7 bases short, with 10 bases between. Here the CDR3 DNA reads TGCGCCAGCAGCTTGGTTCTAGCCGGCGGGGAGCTGTTTTTT. This sequence encodes CASSLVLAGGELFF.

The genes are TRBV7-3 and TRBJ1-5, with D possibly being TRBD1 (5 bases). The CDR3 has 13 residues. Trimming shortened V by 1 base and J by 6 bases, and 7 bases separated the two germline ends. In germline, CDR1 is SGHTA, CDR2 FQGTGA. DNA for the CDR3: TGTGCCAGCAGCTTAATCAGGGTTCAGCCCCAGCATTTT. This encodes CASSLIRVQPQHF.

This chain links TRBV9 with TRBJ2-7; TRBD1 matches at 12 bases. This CDR3 contains 15 residues. Germline loops: CDR1 SGDLS, CDR2 YYNGEE. V trimming: 2 bases; J trimming: 6 bases; junction bases outside the gene matches: 6. This chain's CDR3 is CASSVGGQGAPEQYF. The DNA of the CDR3 is TGTGCCAGCAGCGTGGGGGGACAGGGGGCGCCCGAGCAGTACTTC.

The CDR3 protein is CASSSGTPGDTQYF. CDR3 sequence (DNA): TGCGCCAGCAGCTCCGGGACTCCCGGTGATACGCAGTATTTT. The rearrangement links TRBV5-1 to TRBJ2-3; a possible D gene is TRBD2 (6 bases). Trimming pared 3 bases from V and 6 bases from J, leaving 14 bases between. The V gene's germline CDR1 is SGHRS and CDR2 YFSETQ. This CDR3 comprises 14 residues.

The chain joins TRBV6-6 to TRBJ2-7; unclear D gene. The CDR3 extends over 13 amino acids. The germline V gene encodes CDR1 MNHNY and CDR2 SVGAGI (reference sequence). V lost 0 bases, J lost 4 bases, and 7 bases lay in between. CDR3 nucleotides: TGTGCCAGCAGTTACTCTAGTCGGTACGAGCAGTACTTC. This sequence encodes CASSYSSRYEQYF.

The table lists this clone with a few counts. The same CDR3 is also encoded by other DNA sequences in this sample. The chain employs TRBV7-8 and TRBJ1-2, with TRBD1 identical over 7 bases. CDR3 length: 14 amino acids. In germline, CDR1 is SGHVS, CDR2 FQNEAQ. Unmatched junction bases numbered 6, after V lost 7 bases and J lost 1 base. The CDR3 region is CASNAQGNNYGYTF. Here the CDR3 DNA reads TGTGCCAGCAACGCACAGGGGAATAACTATGGCTACACCTTC.

The rearrangement uses TRBV7-8 and TRBJ1-3, with unresolved D. The CDR3 is 15 residues long. Germline V gene data show CDR1 as SGHVS and CDR2 as FQNEAQ. Trimming pared 1 base from V and 0 bases from J, leaving 7 bases between. CDR3 amino acids: CASSLGLLSGNTIYF. Written as DNA, the CDR3 is TGTGCCAGCAGCTTAGGGCTTCTCTCTGGAAACACCATATATTTT.

The J gene is TRBJ2-5, the V gene TRBV25-1; D ambiguous. There are 10 residues in the CDR3. Germline lookup yields CDR1 MGHDK and CDR2 SYGVNS. The V and J ends lost 8 bases and 5 bases respectively, with 6 bases between them. CDR3 sequence reads: CASDTETQYF. The CDR3 DNA is TGTGCCAGCGATACGGAGACCCAGTACTTC.

This clone was found once. CDR3 in DNA: TGTGCCAGCAGTACCGGACAGGGAATGGCTAACTATGGCTACACCTTC. Translating it yields CASSTGQGMANYGYTF. The J gene is TRBJ1-2, the V gene TRBV27; 8 positions agree with TRBD1. The CDR3 has 16 residues. CDR1 MNHEY and CDR2 SMNVEV come from the germline V gene (reference sequence). J gave up 0 bases and V 5 bases, and 8 bases lay outside the gene matches.

This clone was detected only a few times. This chain uses TRBV10-3 with TRBJ2-7; 11 bases map to TRBD2. After removal of 0 bases from V and 6 bases from J, the junction contained 10 bases not matched to a gene. The CDR3 length is 17 residues. The germline gives CDR1 ENHRY, CDR2 SYGVKD. CDR3 in amino acids: CAISESLKLAGAGEQYF. Here the CDR3 DNA reads TGTGCCATCAGTGAGTCCCTAAAACTAGCGGGAGCGGGCGAGCAGTACTTC.

The V call is TRBV6-4, the J call TRBJ2-3, with unresolved D. The germline V gene has CDR1 MRHNA and CDR2 SNTAGT. The CDR3 is 13 residues long. Trimming took off 0 bases at V and 4 bases at J, with 5 bases between the two ends. The CDR3 loop reads CASSDSKADTQYF. CDR3 coding DNA: TGTGCCAGCAGTGACTCGAAGGCAGATACGCAGTATTTT.

This chain links TRBV2 with TRBJ2-2; D assignment may be TRBD1 or TRBD2 (6 bases each). The CDR3 has 13 residues. V lost 7 bases and J lost 5, with 11 bases in between. From germline, CDR1 is SNHLY and CDR2 FYNNEI. CDR3 nucleotide sequence: TGTGCCAGCAACAGGGAGGAGACCGGGGAGCTGTTTTTT. Its protein is CASNREETGELFF.

The J gene is TRBJ2-7, the V gene TRBV6-6; D is uncertain. This CDR3 region has 12 residues. CDR1 is MNHNY and CDR2 is SVGAGI in the germline V gene (reference sequence). V was trimmed by 0 bases and J by 5 bases, leaving 5 bases between them. The DNA for the CDR3 is TGTGCCAGCAGTTACTCGAGCAACGAGCAGTACTTC. This gives the protein CASSYSSNEQYF.

The gene calls are TRBV19 and TRBJ2-1, with 8 nucleotides matching TRBD2. Germline loops: CDR1 LNHDA, CDR2 SQIVND (reference sequence). There are 15 residues in the CDR3. The trim removed 3 bases at V and 2 bases at J, leaving 3 bases unmatched. CDR3 in amino acids: CASSISGGAYNEQFF. The CDR3, as DNA: TGTGCCAGTAGTATTTCGGGAGGGGCCTACAATGAGCAGTTCTTC.

The chain couples TRBV9 to TRBJ1-4, with a possible D match to TRBD1 (6 bases). In germline, CDR1 is SGDLS, CDR2 YYNGEE. The CDR3 is 15 residues long. Trimming pared 4 bases from V and 7 bases from J, leaving 17 bases between. The DNA for the CDR3 is TGTGCCAGCAGCCCACGGACAGCGGCGGGTGAAAAACTGTTTTTT. This codes for CASSPRTAAGEKLFF.